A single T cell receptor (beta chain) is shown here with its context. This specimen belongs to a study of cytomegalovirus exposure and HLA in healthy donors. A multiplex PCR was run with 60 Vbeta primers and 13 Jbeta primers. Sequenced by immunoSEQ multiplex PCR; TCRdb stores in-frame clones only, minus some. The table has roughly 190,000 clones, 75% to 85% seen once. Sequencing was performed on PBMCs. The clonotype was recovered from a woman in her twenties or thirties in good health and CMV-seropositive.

In DNA, the CDR3 is TGCGCCAGCAGCCTAGAAATCAGGGACACTGAAGCTTTCTTT. It specifies CASSLEIRDTEAFF. The chain uses TRBV4-3 and TRBJ1-1; D perhaps matches TRBD1 (5 bases). Trimming removed 4 bases from V and 3 bases from J, with 12 bases in between. Germline CDR1 LGHNA, CDR2 YSLEER. CDR3 length: 14 amino acids.